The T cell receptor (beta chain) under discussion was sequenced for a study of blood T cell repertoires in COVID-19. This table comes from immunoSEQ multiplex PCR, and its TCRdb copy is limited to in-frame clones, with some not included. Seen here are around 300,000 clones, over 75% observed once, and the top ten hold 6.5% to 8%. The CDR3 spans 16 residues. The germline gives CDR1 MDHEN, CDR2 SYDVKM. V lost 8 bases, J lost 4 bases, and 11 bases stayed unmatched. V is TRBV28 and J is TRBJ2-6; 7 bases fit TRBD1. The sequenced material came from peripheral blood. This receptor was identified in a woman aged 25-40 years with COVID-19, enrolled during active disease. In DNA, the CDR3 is TGTGCCAGCCTTAACGCCGGGACAGTGGGGGCCAACGTCCTGACTTTC. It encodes CASLNAGTVGANVLTF.